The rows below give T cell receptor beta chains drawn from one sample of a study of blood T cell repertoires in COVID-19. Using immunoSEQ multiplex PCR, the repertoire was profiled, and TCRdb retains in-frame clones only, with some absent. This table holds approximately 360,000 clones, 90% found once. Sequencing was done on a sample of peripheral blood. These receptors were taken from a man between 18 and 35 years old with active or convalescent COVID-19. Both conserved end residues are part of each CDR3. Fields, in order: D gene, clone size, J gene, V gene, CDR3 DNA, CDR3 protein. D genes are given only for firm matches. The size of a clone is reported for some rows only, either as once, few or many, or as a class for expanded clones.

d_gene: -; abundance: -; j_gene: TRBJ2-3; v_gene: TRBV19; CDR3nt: TGTGCCAGTAGTATAGGACAGAACACAGATACGCAGTATTTT; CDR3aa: CASSIGQNTDTQYF
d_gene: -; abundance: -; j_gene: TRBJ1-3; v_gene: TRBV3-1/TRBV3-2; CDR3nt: TGTGCCAGCAGCCAAAACAGGGATTACTCTGGAAACACCATATATTTT; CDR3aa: CASSQNRDYSGNTIYF
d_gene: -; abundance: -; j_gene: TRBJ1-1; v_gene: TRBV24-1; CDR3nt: TGTGCCACCAGTGCGGACAGTAAAAACACTGAAGCTTTCTTT; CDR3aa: CATSADSKNTEAFF
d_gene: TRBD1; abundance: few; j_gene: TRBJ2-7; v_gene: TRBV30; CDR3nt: TGTGCCTGGAGGGGGACAGGGGACGGTGAGCAGTACTTC; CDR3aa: CAWRGTGDGEQYF
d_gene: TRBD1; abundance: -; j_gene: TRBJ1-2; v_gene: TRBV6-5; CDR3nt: TGTGCCAGCAGTCCCGGGACAGGGAACTATGGCTACACCTTC; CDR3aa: CASSPGTGNYGYTF
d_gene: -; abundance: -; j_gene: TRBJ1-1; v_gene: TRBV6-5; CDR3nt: TGTGCCAGCAGTTTTCGTATGGGGGCCACTGAAGCTTTCTTT; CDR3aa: CASSFRMGATEAFF
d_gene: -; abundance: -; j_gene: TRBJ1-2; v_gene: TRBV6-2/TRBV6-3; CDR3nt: TGTGCCAGCAGCTCGGCCTTCTTACGGGGTGGCTACACCTTC; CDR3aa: CASSSAFLRGGYTF
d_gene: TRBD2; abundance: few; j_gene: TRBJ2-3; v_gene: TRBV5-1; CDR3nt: TGCGCCAGCAGCTTGGCGGGACTAGCGGGGGATACGCAGTATTTT; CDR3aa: CASSLAGLAGDTQYF
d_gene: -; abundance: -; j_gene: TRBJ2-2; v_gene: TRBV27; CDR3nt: TGTGCCAGCAGTTTATCAGGGGTTGGGGACACCGGGGAGCTGTTTTTT; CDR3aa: CASSLSGVGDTGELFF
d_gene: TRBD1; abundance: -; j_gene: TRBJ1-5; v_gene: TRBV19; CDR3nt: TGTGCCAGTAGTAGGGGACAGGGGATTAGCAATCAGCCCCAGCATTTT; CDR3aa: CASSRGQGISNQPQHF
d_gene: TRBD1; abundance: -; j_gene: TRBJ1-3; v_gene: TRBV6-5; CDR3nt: TGTGCCAGCAGTTACGGGGACAGCCGTGGAAACACCATATATTTT; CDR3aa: CASSYGDSRGNTIYF
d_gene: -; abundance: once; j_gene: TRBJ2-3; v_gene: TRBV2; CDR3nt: TGTGCCAGCAGGCAGTCAGGAGGGGCAGATACGCAGTATTTT; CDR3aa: CASRQSGGADTQYF
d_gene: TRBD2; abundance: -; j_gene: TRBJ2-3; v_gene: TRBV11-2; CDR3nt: TGTGCCAGCAGCCGACTAGCGGGAGGCCTCACAGATACGCAGTATTTT; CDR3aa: CASSRLAGGLTDTQYF
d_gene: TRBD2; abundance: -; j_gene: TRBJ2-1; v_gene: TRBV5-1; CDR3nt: TGCGCCAGCAGCCAAATGGGCGCGACTAGCGGGATTGAGCAGTTCTTC; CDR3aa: CASSQMGATSGIEQFF
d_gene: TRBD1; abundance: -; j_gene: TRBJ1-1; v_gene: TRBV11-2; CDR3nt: TGTGCCAGCAGCCAGGGACAGATCATGAACACTGAAGCTTTCTTT; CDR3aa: CASSQGQIMNTEAFF
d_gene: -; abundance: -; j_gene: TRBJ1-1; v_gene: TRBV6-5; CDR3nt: TGTGCCAGCAGCCCAACGGGGGGAGTCAAGACTTTCTTT; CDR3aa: CASSPTGGVKTFF
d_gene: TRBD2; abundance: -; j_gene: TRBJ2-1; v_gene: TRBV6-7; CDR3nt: TGTGCCAGCAGTTACCACCCCAAACCGGCGGGAGCACACAATGAGCAGTTCTTC; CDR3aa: CASSYHPKPAGAHNEQFF
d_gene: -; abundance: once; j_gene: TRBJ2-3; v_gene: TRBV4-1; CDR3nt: TGCGCCAGCAGCCAAGATGATTTAGTATCCACAGATACGCAGTATTTT; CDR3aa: CASSQDDLVSTDTQYF
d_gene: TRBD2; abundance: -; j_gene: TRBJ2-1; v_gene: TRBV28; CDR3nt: TGTGCCAGCAGTTACACTAGCGGGGGTAATGAGCAGTTCTTC; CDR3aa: CASSYTSGGNEQFF
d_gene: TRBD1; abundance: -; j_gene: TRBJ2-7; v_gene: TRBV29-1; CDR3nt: TGCAGCGTTAATGGGGCTGGGACAGCCTACGAGCAGTACTTC; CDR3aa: CSVNGAGTAYEQYF
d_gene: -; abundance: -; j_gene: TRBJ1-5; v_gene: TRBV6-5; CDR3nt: TGTGCCAGCAGTTATCCCGCAGTCCGCAATCAGCCCCAGCATTTT; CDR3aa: CASSYPAVRNQPQHF
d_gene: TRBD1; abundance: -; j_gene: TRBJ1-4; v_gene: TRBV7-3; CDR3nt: TGTGCCAGCAGCTTATCTGGGACAGCTCCAGAAAAACTGTTTTTT; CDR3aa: CASSLSGTAPEKLFF
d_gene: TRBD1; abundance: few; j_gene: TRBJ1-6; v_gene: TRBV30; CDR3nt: TGTGCCTGGAGGGGACAGGTAGGGCCCCTCCACTTT; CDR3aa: CAWRGQVGPLHF
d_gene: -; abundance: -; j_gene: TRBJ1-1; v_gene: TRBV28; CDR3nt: TGTGCCAGCAGTTCCCAAACCGGAGGGGCTTTCTTT; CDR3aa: CASSSQTGGAFF
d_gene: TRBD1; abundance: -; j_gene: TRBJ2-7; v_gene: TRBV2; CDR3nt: TGTGCCAGCAGTCCGACCGGGACAGGGGGGATCTACGAGCAGTACTTC; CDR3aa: CASSPTGTGGIYEQYF
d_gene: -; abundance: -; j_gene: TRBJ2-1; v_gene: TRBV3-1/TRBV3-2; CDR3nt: TGTGCCAGCAGCCAAGATGTCCAGGGAAAGAGCTCCTACAATGAGCAGTTCTTC; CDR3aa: CASSQDVQGKSSYNEQFF
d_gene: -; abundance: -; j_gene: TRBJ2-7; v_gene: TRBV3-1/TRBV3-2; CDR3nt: TGTGCCAGCAGCCAAGTCACAGCCGCCTACGAGCAGTACTTC; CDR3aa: CASSQVTAAYEQYF
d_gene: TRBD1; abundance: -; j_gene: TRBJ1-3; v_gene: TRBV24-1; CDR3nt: TGTGCCACCAGTGATTCAGGACAGGGTCGCTCTGGAAACACCATATATTTT; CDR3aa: CATSDSGQGRSGNTIYF
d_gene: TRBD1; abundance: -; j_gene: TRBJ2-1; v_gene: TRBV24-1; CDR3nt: TGTGCCACCAGTCAGACCGCAGGGGGCGATGAGCAGTTCTTC; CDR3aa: CATSQTAGGDEQFF
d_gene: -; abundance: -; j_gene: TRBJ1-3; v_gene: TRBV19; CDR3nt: TGTGGCGAAGCTGAGTACTCTGGAAACACCATATATTTT; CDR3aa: CGEAEYSGNTIYF
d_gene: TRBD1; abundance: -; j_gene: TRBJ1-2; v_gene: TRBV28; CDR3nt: TGTGCCAGCAGTCCCGGGACAGTCCTAATCGACTACACCTTC; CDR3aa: CASSPGTVLIDYTF
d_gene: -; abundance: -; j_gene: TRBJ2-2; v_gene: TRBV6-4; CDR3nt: TGTGCCAGCAGTGAGTTTGCCGGGAACACCGGGGAGCTGTTTTTT; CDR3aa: CASSEFAGNTGELFF
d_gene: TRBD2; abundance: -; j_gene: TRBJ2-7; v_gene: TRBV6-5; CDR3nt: TGTGCCAGCAGCCCCATGGTAGCCGGGGGGGAGCAGTACTTC; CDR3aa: CASSPMVAGGEQYF
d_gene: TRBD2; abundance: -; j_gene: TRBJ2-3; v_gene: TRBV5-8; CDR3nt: TGTGCCAGCAGCTTAAGCGGGGCTAGCACAGATACGCAGTATTTT; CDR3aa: CASSLSGASTDTQYF
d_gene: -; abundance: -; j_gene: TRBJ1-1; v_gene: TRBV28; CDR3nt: TGTGCCAGCAGTTTATTATCGGACGGGGGTAAAGGAGGTGCTGAAGCTTTCTTT; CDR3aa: CASSLLSDGGKGGAEAFF
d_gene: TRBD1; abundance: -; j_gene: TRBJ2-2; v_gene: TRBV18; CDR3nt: TGTGCCAGCTCACCACGGACAGGGAACACCGGGGAGCTGTTTTTT; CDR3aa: CASSPRTGNTGELFF
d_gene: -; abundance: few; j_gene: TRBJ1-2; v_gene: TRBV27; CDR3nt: TGTGCCAGCAGTTTATCCCCAACCCCCAGGTATGGCTACACCTTC; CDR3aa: CASSLSPTPRYGYTF
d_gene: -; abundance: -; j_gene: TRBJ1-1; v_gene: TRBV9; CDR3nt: TGTGCCAGCAGCGTAGATCGGCAGGGGACTGAAGCTTTCTTT; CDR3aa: CASSVDRQGTEAFF
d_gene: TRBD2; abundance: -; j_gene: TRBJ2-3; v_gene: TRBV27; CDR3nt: TGTGCCAGCCGGCTTAGTTGGACTAGCGGGAGTTGGGATACGCAGTATTTT; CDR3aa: CASRLSWTSGSWDTQYF
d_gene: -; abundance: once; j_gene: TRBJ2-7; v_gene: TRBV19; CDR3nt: TGTGCCAGTAGTGGGGGACTGACATCCTACGAGCAGTACTTC; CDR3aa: CASSGGLTSYEQYF
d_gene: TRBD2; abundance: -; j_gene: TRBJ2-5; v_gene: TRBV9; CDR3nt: TGTGCCAGCAGCGTAGGATGGCCCGGGACTAGCGTAGAGACCCAGTACTTC; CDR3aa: CASSVGWPGTSVETQYF
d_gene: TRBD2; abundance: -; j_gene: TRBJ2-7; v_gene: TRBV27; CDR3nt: TGTGCCAGCAGTCTCGGACTAGCGATGGAGCAGTACTTC; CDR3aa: CASSLGLAMEQYF
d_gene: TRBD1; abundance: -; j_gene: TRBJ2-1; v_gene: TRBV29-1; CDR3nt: TGCAGCGTTGAACAACTAGGACAGGGGTACAATGAGCAGTTCTTC; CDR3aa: CSVEQLGQGYNEQFF
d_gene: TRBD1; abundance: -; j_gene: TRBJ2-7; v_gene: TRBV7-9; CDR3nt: TGTGCCAGCAGCGGACAGGGGGCTAATGAGGAGCAGTACTTC; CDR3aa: CASSGQGANEEQYF
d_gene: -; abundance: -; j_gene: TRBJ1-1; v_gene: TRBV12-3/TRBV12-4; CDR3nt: TGTGCCAGCAGAAGGGGTAGCACTGAAGCTTTCTTT; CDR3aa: CASRRGSTEAFF
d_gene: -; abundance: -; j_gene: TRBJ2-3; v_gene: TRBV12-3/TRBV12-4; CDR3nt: TGTGCCAGCAGTTTCAACTATGATACGCAGTATTTT; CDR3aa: CASSFNYDTQYF
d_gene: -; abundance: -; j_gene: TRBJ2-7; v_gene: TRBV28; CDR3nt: TGTGCCAGCAGTTACACCTACGAGCAGTACTTC; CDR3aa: CASSYTYEQYF
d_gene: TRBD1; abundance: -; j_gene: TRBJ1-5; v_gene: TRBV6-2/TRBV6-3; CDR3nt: TGTGCCAGCAGTTACACGCCGGGACAGGGATTCGATCAGCCCCAGCATTTT; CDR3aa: CASSYTPGQGFDQPQHF
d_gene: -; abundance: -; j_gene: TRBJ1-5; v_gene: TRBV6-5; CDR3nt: TGTGCCAGCAGTTACGGGCTCGGTCAGCCCCAGCATTTT; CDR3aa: CASSYGLGQPQHF
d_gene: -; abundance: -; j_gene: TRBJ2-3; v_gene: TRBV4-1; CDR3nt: TGCGCCAGCAGCCAAGCTATTGCGGGATACACAGATACGCAGTATTTT; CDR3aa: CASSQAIAGYTDTQYF
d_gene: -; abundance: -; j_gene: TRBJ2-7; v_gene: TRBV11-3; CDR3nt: TGTGCCAGCAGCCTTGGGGAGGCCTACGAGCAGTACTTC; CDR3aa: CASSLGEAYEQYF